Described below is a single T cell receptor (beta chain) sequence and its context. The antigen is undetermined. The germline V and J ends were trimmed by 1 base and 5 bases, with 14 bases remaining between them. The germline gives CDR1 MGHDK, CDR2 SYGVNS. CDR3 length: 15 amino acids. This record belongs to a study of cytomegalovirus exposure and HLA in healthy donors. Study conclusions and caveats: It was fewer than 200 TCR beta chains that were listed as cytomegalovirus-associated.

The PCR contained 60 Vbeta and 13 Jbeta primers. The assay was immunoSEQ multiplex PCR, and TCRdb's table has in-frame clones only and misses some. Of 120,000 to 150,000 clones in the sample, around 10% are singletons; the top ten hold 1.5% to 2%. The sequencing sample was made of PBMCs. The chain has TRBV25-1 and TRBJ1-1, with a tentative D call TRBD1 (6 bases). The receptor was derived from a male donor in good health and CMV-seronegative. The CDR3 is CASSELGVGGTEAFF. The CDR3 nucleotides are TGTGCCAGCAGTGAATTAGGCGTAGGGGGTACTGAAGCTTTCTTT.